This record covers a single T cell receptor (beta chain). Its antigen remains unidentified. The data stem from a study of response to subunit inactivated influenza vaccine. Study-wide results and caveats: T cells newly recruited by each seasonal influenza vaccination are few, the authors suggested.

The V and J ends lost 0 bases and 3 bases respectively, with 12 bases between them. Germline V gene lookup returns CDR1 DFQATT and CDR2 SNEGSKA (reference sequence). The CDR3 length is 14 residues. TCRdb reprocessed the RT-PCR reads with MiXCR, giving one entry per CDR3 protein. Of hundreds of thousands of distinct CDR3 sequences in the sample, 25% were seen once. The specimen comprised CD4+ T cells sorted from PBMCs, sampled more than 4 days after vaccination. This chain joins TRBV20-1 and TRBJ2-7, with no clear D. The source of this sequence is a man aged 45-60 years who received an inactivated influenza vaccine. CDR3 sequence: CSARDRPGIYEQYF. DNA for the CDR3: TGCAGTGCTAGAGATCGGCCCGGTATCTACGAGCAGTACTTC.